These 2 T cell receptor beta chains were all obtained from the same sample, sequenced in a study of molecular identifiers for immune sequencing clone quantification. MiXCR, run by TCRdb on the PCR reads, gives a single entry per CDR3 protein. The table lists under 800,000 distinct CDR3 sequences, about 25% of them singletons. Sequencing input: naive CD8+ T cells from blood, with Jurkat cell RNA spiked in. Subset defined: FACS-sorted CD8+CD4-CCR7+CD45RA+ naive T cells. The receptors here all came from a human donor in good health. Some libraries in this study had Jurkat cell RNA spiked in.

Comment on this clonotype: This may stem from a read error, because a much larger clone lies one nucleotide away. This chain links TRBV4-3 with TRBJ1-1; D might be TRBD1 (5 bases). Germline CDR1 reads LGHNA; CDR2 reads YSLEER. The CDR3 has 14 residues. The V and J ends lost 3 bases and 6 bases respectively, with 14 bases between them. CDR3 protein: CASSHGNGGPEAFF. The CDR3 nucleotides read TGCGCCAGCAGCCACGGAAACGGGGGTCCTGAAGCTTTCTTT.

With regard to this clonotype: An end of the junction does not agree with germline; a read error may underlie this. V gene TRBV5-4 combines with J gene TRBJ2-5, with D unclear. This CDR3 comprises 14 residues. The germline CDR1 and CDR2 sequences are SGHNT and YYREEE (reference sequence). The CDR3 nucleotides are TGTGGCAGCAGCTTGGCGGTCAGTAAAGAGACCCAGTACTTC. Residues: CGSSLAVSKETQYF.